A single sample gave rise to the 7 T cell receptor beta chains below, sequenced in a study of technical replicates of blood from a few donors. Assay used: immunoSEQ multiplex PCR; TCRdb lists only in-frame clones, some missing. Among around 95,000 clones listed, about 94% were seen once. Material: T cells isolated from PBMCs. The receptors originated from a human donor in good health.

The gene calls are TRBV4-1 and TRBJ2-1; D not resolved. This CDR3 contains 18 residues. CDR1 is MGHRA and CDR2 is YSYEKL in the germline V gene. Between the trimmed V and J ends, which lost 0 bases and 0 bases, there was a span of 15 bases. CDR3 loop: CASSQDPKLLSSYNEQFF. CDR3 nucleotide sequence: TGCGCCAGCAGCCAAGATCCCAAACTACTTAGCTCCTACAATGAGCAGTTCTTC.

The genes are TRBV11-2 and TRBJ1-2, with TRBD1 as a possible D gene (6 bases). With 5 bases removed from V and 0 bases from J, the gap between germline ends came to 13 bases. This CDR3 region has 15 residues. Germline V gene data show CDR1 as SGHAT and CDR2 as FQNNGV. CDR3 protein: CASSGYRASNYGYTF. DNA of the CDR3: TGTGCCAGCAGCGGATACAGGGCTTCTAACTATGGCTACACCTTC.

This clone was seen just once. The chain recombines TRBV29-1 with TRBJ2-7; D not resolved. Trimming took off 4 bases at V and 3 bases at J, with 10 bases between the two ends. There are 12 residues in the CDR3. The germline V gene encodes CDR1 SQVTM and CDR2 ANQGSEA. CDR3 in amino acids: CSVGREVYEQYF. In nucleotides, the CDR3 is TGCAGCGTTGGTCGAGAAGTCTACGAGCAGTACTTC.

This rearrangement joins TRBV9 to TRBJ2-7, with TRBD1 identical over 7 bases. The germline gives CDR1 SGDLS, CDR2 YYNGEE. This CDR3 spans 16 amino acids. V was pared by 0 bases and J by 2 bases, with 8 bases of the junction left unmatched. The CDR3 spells CASSVGPSGQTYEQYF. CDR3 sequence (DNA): TGTGCCAGCAGCGTAGGACCATCGGGACAGACCTACGAGCAGTACTTC. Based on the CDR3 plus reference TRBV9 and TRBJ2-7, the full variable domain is DSGVTQTPKHLITATGQRVTLRCSPRSGDLSVYWYQQSLDQGLQFLIQYYNGEERAKGNILERFSAQQFPDLHSELNLSSLELGDSALYFCASSVGPSGQTYEQYFGPGTRLTVT.

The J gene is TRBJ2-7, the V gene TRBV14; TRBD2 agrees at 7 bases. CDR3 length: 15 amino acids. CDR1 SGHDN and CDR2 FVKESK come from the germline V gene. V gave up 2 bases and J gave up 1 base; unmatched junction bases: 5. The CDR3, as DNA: TGTGCCAGCAGCCAACTAGGCGGGAGTTCCTACGAGCAGTACTTC. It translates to CASSQLGGSSYEQYF.

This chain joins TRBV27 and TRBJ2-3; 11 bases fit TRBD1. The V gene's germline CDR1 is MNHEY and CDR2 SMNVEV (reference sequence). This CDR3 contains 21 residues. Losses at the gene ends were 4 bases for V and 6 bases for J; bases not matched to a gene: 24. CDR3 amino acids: CASSSSGTGGVYDPVMDTQYF. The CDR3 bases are TGTGCCAGCAGTTCGTCCGGGACAGGGGGAGTCTATGATCCCGTAATGGATACGCAGTATTTT.

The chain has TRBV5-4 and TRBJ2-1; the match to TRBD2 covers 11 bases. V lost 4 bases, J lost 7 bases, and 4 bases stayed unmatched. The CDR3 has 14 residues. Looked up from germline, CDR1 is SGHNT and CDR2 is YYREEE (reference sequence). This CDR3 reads CASSLSGRANEQFF. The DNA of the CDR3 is TGTGCCAGCAGCCTTAGCGGGAGGGCGAATGAGCAGTTCTTC.